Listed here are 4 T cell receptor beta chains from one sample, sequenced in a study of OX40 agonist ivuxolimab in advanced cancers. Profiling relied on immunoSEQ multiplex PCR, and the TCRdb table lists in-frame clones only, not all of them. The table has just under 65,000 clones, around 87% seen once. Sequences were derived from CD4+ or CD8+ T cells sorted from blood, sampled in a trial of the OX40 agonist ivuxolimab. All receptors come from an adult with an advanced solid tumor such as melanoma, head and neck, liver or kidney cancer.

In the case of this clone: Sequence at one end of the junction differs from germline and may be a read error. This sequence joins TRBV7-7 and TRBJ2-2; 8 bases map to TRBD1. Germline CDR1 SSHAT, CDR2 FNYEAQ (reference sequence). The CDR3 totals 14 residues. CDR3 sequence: CASRPTGDTGELFF. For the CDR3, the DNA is TGTGCTAGCAGGCCGACAGGGGACACCGGGGAGCTGTTTTTT.

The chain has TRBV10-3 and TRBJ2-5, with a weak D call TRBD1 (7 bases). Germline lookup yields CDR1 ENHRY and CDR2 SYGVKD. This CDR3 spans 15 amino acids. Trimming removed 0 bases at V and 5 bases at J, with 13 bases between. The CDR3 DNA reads TGTGCCATCAGTGAGTCGGGTGCAGGGGGGGAGACCCAGTACTTC. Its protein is CAISESGAGGETQYF.

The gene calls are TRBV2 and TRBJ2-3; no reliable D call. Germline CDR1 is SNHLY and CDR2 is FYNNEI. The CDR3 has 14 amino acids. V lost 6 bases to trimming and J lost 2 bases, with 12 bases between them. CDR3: CASRVYETTDTQYF. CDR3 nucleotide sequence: TGTGCCAGCAGGGTCTACGAGACCACAGATACGCAGTATTTT. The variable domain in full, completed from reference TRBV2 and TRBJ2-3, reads EPEVTQTPSHQVTQMGQEVILRCVPISNHLYFYWYRQILGQKVEFLVSFYNNEISEKSEIFDDQFSVERPDGSNFTLKIRSTKLEDSAMYFCASRVYETTDTQYFGPGTRLTVL.

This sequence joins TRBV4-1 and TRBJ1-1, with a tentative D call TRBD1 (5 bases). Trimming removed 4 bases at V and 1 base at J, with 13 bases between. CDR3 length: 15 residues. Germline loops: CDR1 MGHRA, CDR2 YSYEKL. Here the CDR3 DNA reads TGCGCCAGCAGCCCCCGGGGGGAAGGGAACACTGAAGCTTTCTTT. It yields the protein CASSPRGEGNTEAFF.